The 15 T cell receptor beta chains listed next were all sequenced from one sample in a study of beta chain features in type 1 diabetes. All of the isolated RNA was reverse transcribed, so expressed TCRB transcripts were sequenced. Some clones are missing from TCRdb's copy, which holds only in-frame ones; the method was immunoSEQ multiplex PCR. The sample has a few hundred thousand clones, about a tenth seen once. Material for sequencing was central memory CD4+ T cells from blood. These receptors were collected from a man in his late teens or twenties in good health.

The V gene is TRBV4-3, the J gene TRBJ2-5; no definite D call. The CDR3 covers 14 residues. Deletions cut 1 base from V and 4 bases from J, with 10 bases between. From germline, CDR1 is LGHNA and CDR2 YSLEER. CDR3 sequence: CASSQAALGETQYF. CDR3 nucleotide sequence: TGCGCCAGCAGCCAAGCAGCGCTTGGAGAGACCCAGTACTTC.

There are many counts of this clone. The V gene is TRBV2, the J gene TRBJ2-7; D gene ambiguous. The ends were cut back, 6 bases at V and 5 bases at J, with 17 bases in the middle. The CDR3 is 14 residues long. CDR1 SNHLY and CDR2 FYNNEI come from the germline V gene. CDR3 DNA sequence: TGTGCCAGCAGGGCCCGGACCCTGGCCCACGAGCAGTACTTC. This translates into CASRARTLAHEQYF.

The chain employs TRBV29-1 and TRBJ1-2; D unresolved. This CDR3 contains 12 residues. The V end lost 2 bases, the J end lost 8 bases, and 12 bases lay between the germline ends. The germline CDR1 and CDR2 sequences are SQVTM and ANQGSEA. The CDR3 DNA follows: TGCAGCGTTGAACGGACGTCGTTGGGCTACACCTTC. Amino acids: CSVERTSLGYTF.

This clone was seen many times. The rearrangement links TRBV13 to TRBJ1-2; possibly TRBD1 for D (5 bases). The CDR3 runs 12 residues. Per germline, CDR1 PRHDT and CDR2 FYEKMQ (reference sequence). Trimming removed 5 bases at V and 2 bases at J, with 6 bases between. CDR3 sequence: CASSRQNYGYTF. DNA of the CDR3: TGTGCCAGCAGCCGACAGAACTATGGCTACACCTTC.

This clone has only a few counts. A read error is possible here, since a much larger clone lies one base away. The rearrangement uses TRBV12-5 and TRBJ2-6; D may be TRBD2 (6 bases). Between the trimmed V and J ends, which lost 3 bases and 3 bases, there was a span of 15 bases. CDR3 length: 17 amino acids. CDR1 LGHNT and CDR2 FRNRAP come from the germline V gene. CDR3 amino acids: CASGFAGGVYGANVLTF. DNA for the CDR3: TGTGCTAGTGGTTTCGCCGGAGGGGTGTATGGGGCCAACGTCCTGACTTTC.

The rearrangement uses TRBV7-2 and TRBJ2-6, with a tentative D call TRBD1 (6 bases). V shed 5 bases and J shed 1 base, with 6 bases lying between them. There are 14 residues in the CDR3. CDR1 is SGHTA, CDR2 FQGNSA, per germline. The CDR3 nucleotides read TGTGCCAGCAGCAGGGGGTCTGGGGCCAACGTCCTGACTTTC. It yields the protein CASSRGSGANVLTF.

The chain uses TRBV28 and TRBJ1-2; 7 positions agree with TRBD1. V gave up 6 bases and J gave up 4 bases; unmatched junction bases: 8. Germline V CDR1 and CDR2: MDHEN, SYDVKM. The CDR3 runs to 14 residues. The CDR3 reads CASSYVGQSYGYTF. CDR3 DNA: TGTGCCAGCAGCTACGTGGGACAGTCCTATGGCTACACCTTC.

This clone was observed a handful of times. V usage is TRBV30 and J usage is TRBJ1-1, with 11 positions matching TRBD1. In germline, CDR1 is GTSNPN, CDR2 SVGIG (reference sequence). The CDR3 is made up of 17 amino acids. Trimming removed 2 bases from V and 4 bases from J; junction bases left unmatched: 12. For the CDR3, the DNA is TGTGCCTGGAGTTCATCCTTACCCGGGACAGGGGGCACTGAAGCTTTCTTT. Protein sequence: CAWSSSLPGTGGTEAFF.

This clone was recorded a few times. V gene TRBV19 combines with J gene TRBJ2-7; maybe TRBD1 (5 bases). This CDR3 comprises 15 residues. CDR1 is LNHDA, CDR2 SQIVND, per germline (reference sequence). V dropped 8 bases and J dropped 0 bases, with 17 bases sitting between them. The CDR3 protein is CASPRQSEDSYEQYF. As DNA, the CDR3 is TGTGCCAGTCCGCGACAGTCCGAGGACTCCTACGAGCAGTACTTC.

At least ten counts were recorded for this clone. J is TRBJ2-5 and V is TRBV7-9; D may be TRBD1 (6 bases). V dropped 1 base and J dropped 2 bases, with 8 bases sitting between them. The germline CDR1 and CDR2 sequences are SEHNR and FQNEAQ (reference sequence). The CDR3 has 14 amino acids. CDR3 sequence reads: CASSLGTAQETQYF. As DNA, the CDR3 is TGTGCCAGCAGCTTAGGGACAGCTCAAGAGACCCAGTACTTC.

This clone was found a few times. The chain couples TRBV28 to TRBJ1-5; no reliable D call. In germline, CDR1 is MDHEN, CDR2 SYDVKM. The CDR3 extends over 12 amino acids. Trimming took 5 bases from V and 6 from J, leaving 8 bases between them. The CDR3 sequence is CASSLLSQPQHF. In DNA, the CDR3 is TGTGCCAGCAGTCTCTTAAGTCAGCCCCAGCATTTT.

This clone occurred a few times. This sequence joins TRBV29-1 and TRBJ2-3, with 10 bases that match TRBD2. Germline loops: CDR1 SQVTM, CDR2 ANQGSEA. The CDR3 length is 16 residues. Trimming cost V 2 bases and J 1 base; bases outside gene matches: 6. CDR3 sequence (DNA): TGCAGCGTTGAAAGAGGAAGCGGGGGGGGCACAGATACGCAGTATTTT. It encodes CSVERGSGGGTDTQYF.

This clone has a handful of counts. V usage is TRBV10-3 and J usage is TRBJ2-1; weak D call: TRBD2 (6 bases). CDR3 size: 13 residues. CDR1 and CDR2 from the germline V gene are ENHRY and SYGVKD. The ends were cut back, 10 bases at V and 4 bases at J, with 14 bases in the middle. In DNA form, the CDR3 reads TGTGCCAGCAGCGGGCTAACGTACAATGAGCAGTTCTTC. It codes for CASSGLTYNEQFF.

The chain is built from TRBV7-2 and TRBJ2-7; D perhaps matches TRBD2 (5 bases). Looked up from germline, CDR1 is SGHTA and CDR2 is FQGNSA. The V gene lost 1 base and the J gene lost 3 bases, with 13 bases spanning the gap. This CDR3 comprises 15 residues. The CDR3 nucleotides read TGTGCCAGCAGCTTAGGCCGAGGAGGTGGCTACGAGCAGTACTTC. It encodes CASSLGRGGGYEQYF.

Concerning this clone: This could be a read error, since a much larger clone is one nucleotide away. The chain has TRBV5-4 and TRBJ2-5; the D is unclear. Germline V gene data show CDR1 as SGHNT and CDR2 as YYREEE (reference sequence). There are 13 residues in the CDR3. V was pared by 4 bases and J by 4 bases, with 11 bases between. CDR3 sequence (DNA): TGTGCCAGCAGCGTGGTTCCTGGAGAGACCCAGTACTTC. Its translation is CASSVVPGETQYF.